Shown below are 6 T cell receptor beta chains from a single sample sequenced in a study of CD8+CD57+ T cells in acquired aplastic anemia. Patients chosen for sequencing had shown CD8+CD57+ cell expansion by flow cytometry. Genomic DNA served as template for TCR beta VDJ and CDR3 profiling. TCRdb called the reads again in MiXCR, with one record for every CDR3 protein. This sample yields about 190,000 distinct CDR3 sequences, of which more than 45% are seen a single time; over 7.5% belongs to the top ten. The specimen sequenced was sorted CD4+, CD8+, or CD8+CD57+ T cells (not recorded which) from PBMCs. These receptor sequences come from a human donor with aplastic anemia.

The CDR3 DNA sequence: TGTGCCACCAGTGACGTCTATCCTAGCACAGATACGCAGTATTTT. It translates to CATSDVYPSTDTQYF. This chain links TRBV24-1 with TRBJ2-3; no clear D gene. This CDR3 is built from 15 residues. CDR1 KGHDR and CDR2 SFDVKD come from the germline V gene. V was pared by 4 bases and J by 0 bases, with 10 bases between.

The V call is TRBV15, the J call TRBJ2-1, with 8 bases matching TRBD2. J gave up 1 base and V 3 bases, and 2 bases lay outside the gene matches. The CDR3 is 15 residues long. Germline V gene sequence: CDR1 LNHNV, CDR2 YYDKDF (reference sequence). CDR3 residues: CATSSERGSYNEQFF. Here the CDR3 DNA reads TGTGCCACCAGCAGCGAGCGGGGGTCCTACAATGAGCAGTTCTTC.

This chain joins TRBV2 and TRBJ1-6; TRBD1 is a possible D gene (5 bases). Trimming removed 7 bases from V and 9 bases from J, with 13 bases in between. Germline CDR1 is SNHLY and CDR2 is FYNNEI. This CDR3 has 13 residues. For the CDR3, the DNA is TGTGCCAGCATGGCGGGGGTGGCTTCACCCCTCCACTTT. Translated: CASMAGVASPLHF.

This chain connects TRBV27 to TRBJ2-7; 12 positions agree with TRBD2. The CDR3 sequence is 17 residues long. Germline CDR1 and CDR2: MNHEY and SMNVEV (reference sequence). The V gene end was trimmed by 4 bases and the J gene end by 2 bases; junction bases not matched to a gene: 9. The CDR3 protein is CASSSGLAGIGAYEQYF. CDR3 DNA sequence: TGTGCCAGCAGTTCTGGACTAGCGGGAATAGGGGCCTACGAGCAGTACTTC.

This clonotype was found many times. The V and J genes are TRBV20-1 and TRBJ2-7, with D possibly TRBD1 on 5 matching bases. Germline assignment: CDR1 DFQATT and CDR2 SNEGSKA (reference sequence). Trimming shortened V by 0 bases and J by 4 bases, and 19 bases separated the two germline ends. The CDR3 is 16 residues long. The CDR3 DNA reads as TGCAGTGCTAGAGATTTCTCGAGAAACGGACAATACGAGCAGTACTTC. Protein: CSARDFSRNGQYEQYF.

In its sample, this clonotype was seen a few times. J is TRBJ1-1 and V is TRBV20-1, with a weak D call TRBD1 (6 bases). Germline CDR1 is DFQATT and CDR2 is SNEGSKA (reference sequence). The CDR3 totals 15 residues. The V and J ends lost 6 bases and 1 base respectively, with 18 bases between them. The CDR3 DNA sequence: TGCAGTGCCCAAGACAGGTCGGCACCGAACACTGAAGCTTTCTTT. Protein sequence: CSAQDRSAPNTEAFF.